The clone carrying this T cell receptor (beta chain) has a handful of counts. The antigen is undetermined. The sample originates from a study of beta chain features in type 1 diabetes. Study information: Healthy donors, compared against patients, showed similar age, gender and cell yields.

The germline V gene encodes CDR1 MDHEN and CDR2 SYDVKM. The CDR3 covers 13 residues. Between the trimmed V and J ends, which lost 2 bases and 3 bases, there was a span of 8 bases. Study results and caveats: For Type 1 diabetes patients, all four CD4+ subsets carried TCRB CDR3s that were moderately but significantly shorter.

All of the isolated RNA was reverse transcribed, so expressed TCRB transcripts were sequenced. The data were produced by immunoSEQ multiplex PCR, yet TCRdb's version contains in-frame clones alone and is incomplete. Among under 800,000 clones listed, roughly 15% were seen once. The chain links TRBV28 to TRBJ2-7; D ambiguous. This receptor was obtained from a man between 18 and 29 years old in good health. The sequenced sample was naive CD4+ T cells from blood. The CDR3: CASSLNEDYEQYF. In DNA, the CDR3 is TGTGCCAGCAGTTTAAACGAGGACTACGAGCAGTACTTC.